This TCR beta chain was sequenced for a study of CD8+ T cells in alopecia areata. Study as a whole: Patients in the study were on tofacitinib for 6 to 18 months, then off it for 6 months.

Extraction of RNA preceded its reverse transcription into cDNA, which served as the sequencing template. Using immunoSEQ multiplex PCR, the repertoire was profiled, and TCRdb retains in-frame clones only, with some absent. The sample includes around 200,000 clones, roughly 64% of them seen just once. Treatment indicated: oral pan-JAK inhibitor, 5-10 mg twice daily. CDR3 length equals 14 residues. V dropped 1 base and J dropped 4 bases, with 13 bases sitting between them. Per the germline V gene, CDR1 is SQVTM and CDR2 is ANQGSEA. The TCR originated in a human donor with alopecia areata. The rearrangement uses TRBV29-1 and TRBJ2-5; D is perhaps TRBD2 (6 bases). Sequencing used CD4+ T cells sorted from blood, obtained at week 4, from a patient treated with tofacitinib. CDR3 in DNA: TGCAGCGTTGAAGGGGGCAGGGAGGCAGAGACCCAGTACTTC. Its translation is CSVEGGREAETQYF.